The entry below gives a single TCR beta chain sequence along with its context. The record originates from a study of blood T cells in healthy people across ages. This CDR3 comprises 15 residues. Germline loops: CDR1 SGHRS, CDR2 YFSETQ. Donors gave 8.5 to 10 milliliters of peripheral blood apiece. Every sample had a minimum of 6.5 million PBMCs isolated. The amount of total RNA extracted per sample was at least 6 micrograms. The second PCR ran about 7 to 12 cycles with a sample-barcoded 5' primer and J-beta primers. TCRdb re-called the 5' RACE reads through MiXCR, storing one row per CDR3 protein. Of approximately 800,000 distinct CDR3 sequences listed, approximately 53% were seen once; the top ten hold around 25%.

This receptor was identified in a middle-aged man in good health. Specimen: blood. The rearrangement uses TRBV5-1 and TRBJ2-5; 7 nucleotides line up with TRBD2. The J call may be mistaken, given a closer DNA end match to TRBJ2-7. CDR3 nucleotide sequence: TGCGCCAGCAGCTTGTCCGGGACGGGAGGCTACGAGCAGTACTTC. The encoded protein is CASSLSGTGGYEQYF.